This T cell receptor beta chain was identified during a study of T cells in Graves' hyperthyroidism and ophthalmopathy. Findings and caveats of the study: The model's output predicted ophthalmopathy at a median of around 7 months prior to onset. Clonotypes that were expanded in thyroid above 0.001 mostly appeared in blood too.

Germline CDR1 GTSNPN, CDR2 SVGIG (reference sequence). The length of the CDR3 is 15 residues. V lost 2 bases to trimming and J lost 4 bases; unmatched junction nucleotides: 6. This clonotype was observed many times. Its antigen remains unidentified. A lack of ophthalmopathy progression within 18 months defined stable Graves' hyperthyroidism. Patients aged 18 to 65 with hyperthyroidism were newly diagnosed, with duration under 2 months. TCR beta CDR3 regions were amplified from RNA. A first-round RT-PCR of the TCR CDR3 used the HTBI primer set. TCRdb recomputed calls from the multiplex PCR reads with MiXCR, one row per CDR3 protein. Of some 560,000 distinct CDR3 sequences listed, less than 15% are singletons.

The chain recombines TRBV30 with TRBJ2-2, with 8 nucleotides matching TRBD1. The TCR originated in a woman in her thirties or forties with Graves' hyperthyroidism. Sequencing was carried out using blood. The DNA of the CDR3 is TGTGCCTGGAGTATTCCGGACAGGGCCACCGGGGAGCTGTTTTTT. Translation gives CAWSIPDRATGELFF.